One and the same sample provided the 13 T cell receptor beta chains below, sequenced in a study of shared clonotypes between healthy human individuals. Only CD45RO-negative cells positively selected for CCR7 counted as naive CD8 cells, so terminally differentiated effector memory CD45RA+ cells were excluded. Generated by immunoSEQ multiplex PCR, the TCRdb table keeps only in-frame clones and is missing some. The sample records around 610,000 clones, around 96% being singletons. Sequencing was done on a sample of naive CD8+ T cells sorted from blood. The receptor set was obtained from a woman in her twenties or thirties in good health.

The chain uses TRBV6-1 and TRBJ1-2, with D tentatively TRBD1 (5 bases). Trimming took off 0 bases at V and 3 bases at J, with 8 bases between the two ends. Germline V gives CDR1 MNHNS, CDR2 SASEGT. The CDR3 spans 14 residues. For the CDR3, the DNA is TGTGCCAGCAGTGAAGCGGGGGAGCACTATGGCTACACCTTC. It translates to CASSEAGEHYGYTF.

This sequence joins TRBV11-3 and TRBJ2-2; the D is unclear. Trimming took 5 bases from V and 3 from J, leaving 4 bases between them. Germline V gene sequence: CDR1 SGHNT, CDR2 YENEEA. This CDR3 spans 12 amino acids. In DNA, the CDR3 is TGTGCCAGCAGCCGGGACACCGGGGAGCTGTTTTTT. This translates into CASSRDTGELFF.

This chain links TRBV7-6 with TRBJ2-5; tentative D call: TRBD2 (6 bases). V was pared by 2 bases and J by 5 bases, with 15 bases between. Germline loops: CDR1 SGHVS, CDR2 FNYEAQ. The CDR3 loop spans 15 amino acids. CDR3 bases: TGTGCCAGCAGCTTATTGAGACTAGTCGGCGAGACCCAGTACTTC. It translates to CASSLLRLVGETQYF.

The V call is TRBV5-4, the J call TRBJ2-5; no clear D. This CDR3 contains 15 residues. V lost 0 bases and J 3 bases, leaving 12 bases between the germline ends. Per germline, CDR1 SGHNT and CDR2 YYREEE (reference sequence). The CDR3 DNA reads TGTGCCAGCAGCTTGGAAGGGTTCCATAAAGAGACCCAGTACTTC. Translation gives CASSLEGFHKETQYF.

The genes are TRBV4-1 and TRBJ2-3, with D tentatively TRBD2 (5 bases). Trimming took off 6 bases at V and 0 bases at J, with 13 bases between the two ends. The CDR3 runs to 15 residues. Germline V gene data show CDR1 as MGHRA and CDR2 as YSYEKL. CDR3 in DNA: TGCGCCAGCAGTCCCAATCCGGGAAGCACAGATACGCAGTATTTT. It translates to CASSPNPGSTDTQYF.

Note on this clone: In the same sample, other DNA sequences code for this CDR3. The genes are TRBV19 and TRBJ2-1, with D tentatively TRBD2 (5 bases). The germline CDR1 and CDR2 sequences are LNHDA and SQIVND (reference sequence). V was shortened by 3 bases and J by 1 base, with 10 bases between the two germline ends. This CDR3 region has 15 residues. CDR3 sequence (DNA): TGTGCCAGTAGTATCGTCCCGGGGTCCTACAATGAGCAGTTCTTC. Translation gives CASSIVPGSYNEQFF.

This clone was counted a single time. The chain is built from TRBV18 and TRBJ2-7; TRBD1 matches at 9 bases. The CDR3 extends over 16 amino acids. Germline-derived CDR1 and CDR2 are KGHSH and LQKENI. The V and J ends lost 6 bases and 3 bases, in that order; junction bases with no gene match: 12. CDR3 protein: CASSLGTGRIHYEQYF. The CDR3 nucleotides are TGTGCCAGCTCGCTGGGGACAGGGCGTATTCACTACGAGCAGTACTTC. The full variable domain, in which reference TRBV18 and TRBJ2-7 provide the parts outside the CDR3, is NAGVMQNPRHLVRRRGQEARLRCSPMKGHSHVYWYRQLPEEGLKFMVYLQKENIIDESGMPKERFSAEFPKEGPSILRIQQVVRGDSAAYFCASSLGTGRIHYEQYFGPGTRLTVT.

The chain employs TRBV28 and TRBJ2-5, with 9 bases lining up with TRBD2. Germline trimming cut 3 bases from V and 3 bases from J; bases unmatched to any gene: 5. The CDR3 contains 15 residues. Germline V CDR1 and CDR2: MDHEN, SYDVKM. The CDR3 nucleotides read TGTGCCAGCAGTTTTATTCCTAGCGGGGAAGAGACCCAGTACTTC. Its protein is CASSFIPSGEETQYF.

V and J are TRBV19 and TRBJ2-2, with D unclear. The germline V and J ends were trimmed by 3 bases and 5 bases, with 7 bases remaining between them. CDR1 is LNHDA and CDR2 is SQIVND in the germline V gene (reference sequence). This CDR3 has 13 residues. The CDR3 DNA is TGTGCCAGTAGTATTATCGAAACCGGGGAGCTGTTTTTT. Translating it yields CASSIIETGELFF.

V gene TRBV19 combines with J gene TRBJ1-5; no clear D gene. The V and J ends lost 4 bases and 6 bases respectively, with 10 bases between them. Germline V lookup: CDR1 LNHDA, CDR2 SQIVND (reference sequence). The CDR3 extends over 13 amino acids. The CDR3 reads CASSTNFGQPQHF. CDR3 DNA: TGTGCCAGTAGTACCAACTTTGGTCAGCCCCAGCATTTT.

CDR3 in amino acids: CAWRTIHEQYF. CDR3 in DNA: TGTGCCTGGAGGACAATCCACGAGCAGTACTTC. The J gene is TRBJ2-7, the V gene TRBV30, with unresolved D. Germline lookup yields CDR1 GTSNPN and CDR2 SVGIG (reference sequence). The CDR3 is 11 residues long. V lost 3 bases, J lost 5 bases, and 8 bases lay in between.

The J gene is TRBJ2-3, the V gene TRBV6-6, with D uncertain. Germline CDR1 is MNHNY and CDR2 is SVGAGI (reference sequence). This CDR3 has 13 amino acids. V lost 8 bases and J lost 2, with 11 bases in between. CDR3 region: CASLRGATDTQYF. The CDR3 DNA is TGTGCCAGCCTTCGCGGAGCCACAGATACGCAGTATTTT.

As for this clone: The same CDR3 can be traced to other DNA sequences in this sample. The rearrangement links TRBV5-1 to TRBJ2-7, with 13 positions matching TRBD2. Germline V gene data show CDR1 as SGHRS and CDR2 as YFSETQ. This CDR3 is built from 15 residues. Trimming cost V 5 bases and J 1 base; bases outside gene matches: 3. CDR3 bases: TGCGCCAGCAGAACGGGACTAGCGGGATCCTACGAGCAGTACTTC. It translates to CASRTGLAGSYEQYF.